Shown below are 29 T cell receptor beta chains from a single sample sequenced in a study of blood T cell repertoires in COVID-19. Produced via immunoSEQ multiplex PCR; TCRdb's table is partial and in-frame only. The sample lists under 95,000 clones; 86% were seen once. Sequenced sample: peripheral blood. Source of these receptors: a woman of 80 years or more with acute or convalescent COVID-19.

The rearrangement joins TRBV5-1 to TRBJ2-3, with TRBD2 matching over 10 bases. Trimming took 4 bases from V and 3 from J; bases not matched to a gene: 5. This CDR3 is 15 amino acids long. Germline CDR1 reads SGHRS; CDR2 reads YFSETQ. The CDR3 DNA is TGCGCCAGCAGCACACTAGCGGGGAGGACAGATACGCAGTATTTT. As protein: CASSTLAGRTDTQYF.

This chain connects TRBV14 to TRBJ1-3; D gene ambiguous. The germline CDR1 and CDR2 sequences are SGHDN and FVKESK. V gave up 5 bases and J gave up 0 bases, with 20 bases separating them. The CDR3 is made up of 18 amino acids. DNA of the CDR3: TGTGCCAGCAGCGAGAGAAGGTCAGGCGTGAGCTCTGGAAACACCATATATTTT. Protein: CASSERRSGVSSGNTIYF. The full variable domain, completed using reference TRBV14 and TRBJ1-3, is EAGVTQFPSHSVIEKGQTVTLRCDPISGHDNLYWYRRVMGKEIKFLLHFVKESKQDESGMPNNRFLAERTGGTYSTLKVQPAELEDSGVYFCASSERRSGVSSGNTIYFGEGSWLTVV.

A remark on this clone: The germline gene is not matched at one end of the junction; a read error may be the cause. This chain joins TRBV11-2 and TRBJ2-4; TRBD1 might be the D (6 bases). This CDR3 comprises 16 residues. Per the germline V gene, CDR1 is SGHAT and CDR2 is FQNNGV. The CDR3 sequence is CASSFRTANAKNIQYF. As DNA, the CDR3 is TGTGCCAGCAGCTTCCGGACAGCAAATGCCAAAAACATTCAGTACTTT.

Only a few counts were recorded for this clone. The chain links TRBV2 to TRBJ1-1; TRBD1 might be the D (6 bases). The germline V and J ends were trimmed by 11 bases and 0 bases, with 13 bases remaining between them. Germline V gives CDR1 SNHLY, CDR2 FYNNEI. This CDR3 contains 13 residues. The chain's CDR3 is CAGSTGLNTEAFF. The CDR3, as DNA: TGTGCCGGATCCACAGGGCTGAACACTGAAGCTTTCTTT. Complete variable domain (other parts from reference TRBV2 and TRBJ1-1): EPEVTQTPSHQVTQMGQEVILRCVPISNHLYFYWYRQILGQKVEFLVSFYNNEISEKSEIFDDQFSVERPDGSNFTLKIRSTKLEDSAMYFCAGSTGLNTEAFFGQGTRLTVV.

This clone was found a few times. The chain employs TRBV14 and TRBJ2-3; 7 bases agree with TRBD2. Per germline, CDR1 SGHDN and CDR2 FVKESK. V was pared by 0 bases and J by 10 bases, with 4 bases of the junction left unmatched. This CDR3 has 13 amino acids. As DNA, the CDR3 is TGTGCCAGCAGCCAAGATTTGCGGGAGTCGCAGTATTTT. It codes for CASSQDLRESQYF.

This rearrangement joins TRBV24-1 to TRBJ2-5, with 7 bases matching TRBD2. The CDR3 loop spans 16 amino acids. Per the germline V gene, CDR1 is KGHDR and CDR2 is SFDVKD. J gave up 2 bases and V 6 bases, and 11 bases lay outside the gene matches. In nucleotides, the CDR3 is TGTGCCACCAGTCACTTTGGGGGGGTTGGGCAAGAGACCCAGTACTTC. Its protein is CATSHFGGVGQETQYF.

The V gene is TRBV11-3, the J gene TRBJ1-1, with TRBD1 as a possible D gene (5 bases). Germline assignment: CDR1 SGHNT and CDR2 YENEEA. The CDR3 consists of 15 residues. V lost 0 bases to trimming and J lost 5 bases, with 13 bases between them. In nucleotides, the CDR3 is TGTGCCAGCAGCTTAGATCCGGGACTTCGGACTGAAGCTTTCTTT. The encoded protein is CASSLDPGLRTEAFF. The complete variable domain, with remaining parts taken from reference TRBV11-3 and TRBJ1-1, reads EAGVVQSPRYKIIEKKQPVAFWCNPISGHNTLYWYLQNLGQGPELLIRYENEEAVDDSQLPKDRFSAERLKGVDSTLKIQPAELGDSAVYLCASSLDPGLRTEAFFGQGTRLTVV.

This rearrangement joins TRBV7-2 to TRBJ2-1; 8 bases align to TRBD2. CDR3 length: 15 residues. In germline, CDR1 is SGHTA, CDR2 FQGNSA. J lost 4 bases, V lost 0 bases, and 2 bases had no gene match. The CDR3 here is CASSLASSGYNEQFF. CDR3 in DNA: TGTGCCAGCAGCTTAGCGTCTAGCGGGTACAATGAGCAGTTCTTC.

The chain employs TRBV6-5 and TRBJ1-5; D possibly corresponds to TRBD1 (6 bases). Deletions cut 6 bases from V and 2 bases from J, with 11 bases between. The CDR3 runs 14 residues. Germline CDR1 is MNHEY and CDR2 is SVGAGI. This CDR3 reads CASRPRGGNQPQHF. The CDR3 DNA sequence: TGTGCCAGCAGACCCAGGGGAGGCAATCAGCCCCAGCATTTT.

This chain joins TRBV10-2 and TRBJ2-7; 7 bases map to TRBD2. The CDR3 is made up of 16 amino acids. J gave up 2 bases and V 6 bases, and 13 bases lay outside the gene matches. Per the germline V gene, CDR1 is WSHSY and CDR2 is SAAADI. DNA for the CDR3: TGCGCCAGCAGCGCAATTACCGGGACTAACACCTACGAGCAGTACTTC. Translating gives CASSAITGTNTYEQYF.

The rearrangement links TRBV5-1 to TRBJ2-7, with D possibly TRBD1 on 5 matching bases. CDR1 and CDR2 from the germline V gene are SGHRS and YFSETQ. The CDR3 loop spans 14 amino acids. Deletions cut 5 bases from V and 0 bases from J, with 12 bases between. CDR3 in amino acids: CASRMTVSSYEQYF. CDR3 nucleotides: TGCGCCAGCAGAATGACAGTGAGCTCCTACGAGCAGTACTTC.

This chain connects TRBV5-1 to TRBJ2-7; D is uncertain. Germline V gene sequence: CDR1 SGHRS, CDR2 YFSETQ. The length of the CDR3 is 14 residues. V lost 2 bases to trimming and J lost 7 bases, with 16 bases between them. The CDR3 DNA is TGCGCCAGCAGCTTATCAGAGTTATCCGGGGAGCAGTACTTC. Translating it yields CASSLSELSGEQYF.

Here the CDR3 DNA reads TGTGCCAGCAGCCCCCGCGGGAGTTCTGAAGCTTTCTTT. Encoded protein: CASSPRGSSEAFF. This chain connects TRBV6-5 to TRBJ1-1; D unresolved. CDR1 and CDR2 (germline): MNHEY, SVGAGI. This CDR3 has 13 residues. Deletions cut 6 bases from V and 6 bases from J, with 14 bases between.

V gene TRBV12-3 or TRBV12-4 combines with J gene TRBJ2-7; the D gene is possibly TRBD1 (7 bases). Trimming took 6 bases from V and 3 from J, leaving 12 bases between them. The CDR3 has 13 amino acids. Written as DNA, the CDR3 is TGTGCCAGCAGCCAGGGGGGAGGCTACGAGCAGTACTTC. It is translated as CASSQGGGYEQYF.

V is TRBV5-6 and J is TRBJ1-1, with 7 bases matching TRBD1. The CDR3 spans 13 residues. Germline V gives CDR1 SGHDT, CDR2 YYEEEE. Trimming removed 2 bases from V and 6 bases from J; junction bases left unmatched: 4. The CDR3 DNA follows: TGTGCCAGCAGCTTAGGGACAGCTCCTGAAGCTTTCTTT. It codes for CASSLGTAPEAFF.

Here the CDR3 reads CASSLTTGESREQYF. The CDR3, as DNA: TGCGCCAGCAGCTTGACCACAGGGGAATCACGCGAGCAGTACTTC. The chain is built from TRBV5-1 and TRBJ2-7; TRBD1 aligns across 7 bases. The CDR3 covers 15 residues. V trimming: 1 base; J trimming: 6 bases; junction bases outside the gene matches: 10. Germline V lookup: CDR1 SGHRS, CDR2 YFSETQ. The full variable domain, in which reference TRBV5-1 and TRBJ2-7 provide the parts outside the CDR3, is KAGVTQTPRYLIKTRGQQVTLSCSPISGHRSVSWYQQTPGQGLQFLFEYFSETQRNKGNFPGRFSGRQFSNSRSEMNVSTLELGDSALYLCASSLTTGESREQYFGPGTRLTVT.

V usage is TRBV13 and J usage is TRBJ1-6; D call uncertain. The V end was cut by 2 bases, the J end by 7 bases, with 15 bases between. Germline loops: CDR1 PRHDT, CDR2 FYEKMQ (reference sequence). This CDR3 region has 16 residues. The CDR3 coding sequence is TGTGCCAGCAGCTTATCACCAGGATTCTCGAATTCACCCCTCCACTTT. Translation gives CASSLSPGFSNSPLHF.

V is TRBV2 and J is TRBJ2-3, with D uncertain. This CDR3 comprises 14 residues. CDR1 is SNHLY, CDR2 FYNNEI, per germline. V was clipped by 4 bases and J by 0 bases, with 8 bases between them. The DNA for the CDR3 is TGTGCCAGCAGTGGGGCTTTCAGCACAGATACGCAGTATTTT. Encoded protein: CASSGAFSTDTQYF.

In this sample, this clone turned up once. V usage is TRBV6-1 and J usage is TRBJ1-5; TRBD1 is a possible D gene (6 bases). Germline CDR1 reads MNHNS; CDR2 reads SASEGT. V lost 3 bases and J 9 bases, leaving 15 bases between the germline ends. The CDR3 is 14 amino acids. The DNA for the CDR3 is TGTGCCAGCAGTGACAGGGGACCGCAGTCGCCCCAGCATTTT. Translation gives CASSDRGPQSPQHF.

This chain links TRBV28 with TRBJ1-1; 9 bases agree with TRBD1. The CDR3 covers 15 residues. Germline loops: CDR1 MDHEN, CDR2 SYDVKM. V trimming: 4 bases; J trimming: 4 bases; junction bases outside the gene matches: 7. CDR3 in amino acids: CASSSHRGRGTEAFF. For the CDR3, the DNA is TGTGCCAGCAGTTCTCACAGGGGGCGCGGCACTGAAGCTTTCTTT.

The CDR3 DNA reads as TGCAGCGGGACGGGGAGCTCCTACAATGAGCAGTTCTTC. This sequence encodes CSGTGSSYNEQFF. The chain joins TRBV29-1 to TRBJ2-1; a possible D gene is TRBD2 (5 bases). V was cut by 7 bases and J by 0 bases, with 10 bases left in between. The CDR3 runs 13 residues. Germline CDR1 is SQVTM and CDR2 is ANQGSEA.

The V and J genes are TRBV27 and TRBJ2-7; a possible D gene is TRBD2 (5 bases). Germline V gene data show CDR1 as MNHEY and CDR2 as SMNVEV (reference sequence). The CDR3 length is 14 residues. Between the trimmed V and J ends, which lost 0 bases and 6 bases, there was a span of 12 bases. CDR3 coding DNA: TGTGCCAGCAGTTTATCGAGGGCCCCTTTCGAGCAGTACTTC. Protein product: CASSLSRAPFEQYF.

V usage is TRBV28 and J usage is TRBJ2-7; no definite D call. The CDR3 spans 13 residues. The germline gives CDR1 MDHEN, CDR2 SYDVKM. Deletions cut 0 bases from V and 6 bases from J, with 9 bases between. The CDR3 coding sequence is TGTGCCAGCAGTTTATGGTGGGCAGCCGAGCAGTACTTC. This sequence encodes CASSLWWAAEQYF.

This sequence joins TRBV6-5 and TRBJ2-2, with 8 bases that match TRBD1. Looked up from germline, CDR1 is MNHEY and CDR2 is SVGAGI. The CDR3 is 15 residues long. V lost 5 bases and J lost 4; bases outside the gene matches: 6. In DNA form, the CDR3 reads TGTGCCAGCAGTAAGACAGGGGCGCCCACCGGGGAGCTGTTTTTT. Protein: CASSKTGAPTGELFF.

J is TRBJ1-5 and V is TRBV30, with TRBD1 matching 9 bases. CDR3 size: 15 residues. V lost 1 base to trimming and J lost 4 bases; unmatched junction nucleotides: 5. From germline, CDR1 is GTSNPN and CDR2 SVGIG (reference sequence). The CDR3 region has the DNA TGTGCCTGGAGTGGGGGGACAGGGAAAAATCAGCCCCAGCATTTT. It translates to CAWSGGTGKNQPQHF.

This chain connects TRBV7-2 to TRBJ2-7; 10 positions match TRBD1. The V and J ends lost 8 bases and 4 bases, in that order; junction bases with no gene match: 8. CDR1 and CDR2 (germline): SGHTA, FQGNSA. The CDR3 has 14 amino acids. The CDR3 sequence is CASGGDRGFYEQYF. The CDR3 coding sequence is TGTGCCAGCGGGGGGGACAGGGGTTTTTACGAGCAGTACTTC.

The chain carries TRBV6-2 or TRBV6-3 and TRBJ2-1; 8 bases are a match to TRBD2. V was clipped by 4 bases and J by 4 bases; unmatched bases: 9. CDR3 length equals 16 residues. Germline V gene data show CDR1 as MNHEY and CDR2 as SVGEGT. CDR3 protein: CASSSLGGGRYNEQFF. CDR3 DNA sequence: TGTGCCAGCAGTTCCCTGGGCGGGGGGCGATACAATGAGCAGTTCTTC.

This sequence joins TRBV24-1 and TRBJ1-4; possible D gene TRBD1, 5 bases. This CDR3 has 15 residues. Germline V gene lookup returns CDR1 KGHDR and CDR2 SFDVKD. V lost 4 bases to trimming and J lost 7 bases, with 15 bases between them. The CDR3 DNA reads TGTGCCACCAGTGAAGCAACACTGGGGGGTGAAAAACTGTTTTTT. It encodes CATSEATLGGEKLFF.

The rearrangement joins TRBV11-3 to TRBJ1-4, with 7 bases matching TRBD1. Germline-derived CDR1 and CDR2 are SGHNT and YENEEA. This CDR3 spans 13 amino acids. The J segment lost 7 bases and the V segment lost 7 bases, leaving 6 bases of the junction unmatched. CDR3 loop: CASTLAGGEKLFF. CDR3 in DNA: TGTGCCAGCACCTTGGCAGGGGGTGAAAAACTGTTTTTT. Complete variable domain (other parts from reference TRBV11-3 and TRBJ1-4): EAGVVQSPRYKIIEKKQPVAFWCNPISGHNTLYWYLQNLGQGPELLIRYENEEAVDDSQLPKDRFSAERLKGVDSTLKIQPAELGDSAVYLCASTLAGGEKLFFGSGTQLSVL.